The 29 T cell receptor beta chains listed next were all sequenced from one sample in a study of cytomegalovirus exposure and HLA in healthy donors. The PCR contained 60 Vbeta and 13 Jbeta primers. Libraries were prepared by immunoSEQ multiplex PCR; TCRdb keeps only in-frame clonotypes and omits some of them. The sample contains approximately 82,000 clones, roughly 9.1% of which appear only once. Sequenced material: PBMCs. These receptors were taken from a man in his 60s in good health and CMV-seropositive.

The chain combines TRBV2 with TRBJ2-3; 10 bases fit TRBD2. There are 16 residues in the CDR3. The germline V gene has CDR1 SNHLY and CDR2 FYNNEI. Trimming at V came to 6 bases and at J to 4 bases, leaving 10 bases not matched to a gene. The CDR3 here is CASSPGLAANADTQYF. The CDR3 DNA is TGTGCCAGCAGCCCAGGACTAGCGGCCAATGCAGATACGCAGTATTTT.

This clone is hyperexpanded in the sample. Distinct nucleotide sequences in the sample also encode this CDR3. The chain links TRBV2 to TRBJ2-7; 7 nucleotides agree with TRBD1. This CDR3 is 17 amino acids long. The V and J ends lost 2 bases and 3 bases, in that order; junction bases with no gene match: 13. Looked up from germline, CDR1 is SNHLY and CDR2 is FYNNEI. The CDR3 sequence: CASSEFSTPGTDYEQYF. The DNA of the CDR3 is TGTGCCAGCAGTGAATTTAGCACCCCCGGGACAGACTACGAGCAGTACTTC.

The chain combines TRBV28 with TRBJ1-5; perhaps TRBD1 as D (6 bases). V was clipped by 3 bases and J by 8 bases, with 14 bases between them. There are 14 residues in the CDR3. Germline values: CDR1 MDHEN, CDR2 SYDVKM. CDR3: CASSFEGVAKPQHF. CDR3 DNA sequence: TGTGCCAGCAGTTTCGAGGGGGTGGCTAAGCCCCAGCATTTT.

This clone was seen more than once but under ten times. The chain recombines TRBV7-3 with TRBJ2-2, with 7 bases that match TRBD2. Germline-derived CDR1 and CDR2 are SGHTA and FQGTGA. The CDR3 has 16 amino acids. The V segment lost 5 bases and the J segment 7 bases; nucleotides outside the gene matches: 13. This CDR3 is CASSPVAGTLGGELFF. CDR3 coding DNA: TGTGCCAGCAGCCCCGTAGCGGGCACCCTCGGCGGGGAGCTGTTTTTT.

V is TRBV30 and J is TRBJ2-5; a weak D match, TRBD2 (6 bases). The CDR3 has 12 residues. Trimming removed 5 bases at V and 2 bases at J, with 9 bases between. Per germline, CDR1 GTSNPN and CDR2 SVGIG (reference sequence). CDR3 sequence (DNA): TGTGCCTGGGGGCGGGGTCAAGAGACCCAGTACTTC. Translation gives CAWGRGQETQYF.

This clone was found a few times. The chain has TRBV2 and TRBJ2-7; maybe TRBD1 (6 bases). This CDR3 spans 12 amino acids. The germline gives CDR1 SNHLY, CDR2 FYNNEI. V lost 6 bases, J lost 3 bases, and 9 bases lay in between. The CDR3 spells CASSQGGYEQYV. CDR3 coding DNA: TGTGCCAGCAGCCAAGGGGGCTACGAGCAGTACGTC.

This clone was detected only a few times. The chain has TRBV6-1 and TRBJ2-3; D is unclear. The CDR3 is 12 residues long. Germline CDR1 reads MNHNS; CDR2 reads SASEGT. V was cut by 2 bases and J by 7 bases, with 7 bases left in between. CDR3 nucleotides: TGTGCCAGCAGTGAAAATCTAAATACGCAGTATTTT. Residues: CASSENLNTQYF.

This clone was counted a few times. The rearrangement links TRBV5-5 to TRBJ1-1; 8 bases match TRBD1. V lost 3 bases, J lost 5 bases, and 6 bases stayed unmatched. This CDR3 has 14 residues. The V gene's germline CDR1 is SGHKS and CDR2 YYEKEE (reference sequence). The CDR3 spells CASSWGTGGTEAFF. The CDR3 DNA reads as TGTGCCAGCAGCTGGGGGACAGGAGGGACTGAAGCTTTCTTT.

This chain uses TRBV18 with TRBJ2-5, with 7 nucleotides matching TRBD2. The CDR3 has 13 amino acids. Germline CDR1 is KGHSH and CDR2 is LQKENI. J lost 2 bases, V lost 3 bases, and 0 bases had no gene match. The CDR3 DNA sequence: TGTGCCAGCTCACCGGGACTACAAGAGACCCAGTACTTC. Its translation: CASSPGLQETQYF.

This clone has more than one count but fewer than ten. The chain links TRBV18 to TRBJ2-1, with 7 bases fitting TRBD1. The V gene end was trimmed by 3 bases and the J gene end by 4 bases; junction bases not matched to a gene: 9. Germline V gene lookup returns CDR1 KGHSH and CDR2 LQKENI. The CDR3 runs 16 residues. The CDR3 loop is CASSPIRQGRYNEQFF. CDR3 DNA: TGTGCCAGCTCACCGATTAGACAGGGCCGGTACAATGAGCAGTTCTTC.

The chain carries TRBV28 and TRBJ2-7; 9 nucleotides align to TRBD1. The CDR3 covers 13 residues. CDR1 and CDR2 (germline): MDHEN, SYDVKM. After removal of 5 bases from V and 6 bases from J, the junction contained 5 bases not matched to a gene. CDR3 DNA sequence: TGTGCCAGCAGTCCACAGGGGGCGGTCGAGCAGTACGTC. Its translation: CASSPQGAVEQYV.

The rearrangement joins TRBV7-3 to TRBJ2-3; 8 nucleotides align to TRBD2. The CDR3 sequence is 15 residues long. V lost 3 bases to trimming and J lost 4 bases; unmatched junction nucleotides: 6. Germline V gene data show CDR1 as SGHTA and CDR2 as FQGTGA. The CDR3 loop reads CASSFVGGVPDTQYF. CDR3 sequence (DNA): TGTGCCAGCAGCTTTGTCGGGGGGGTTCCAGATACGCAGTATTTT.

This chain uses TRBV10-3 with TRBJ2-7; 15 bases match TRBD2. The germline V gene encodes CDR1 ENHRY and CDR2 SYGVKD. This CDR3 is 15 amino acids long. V shed 6 bases, J shed 2 bases, and the junction held 2 bases outside the gene matches. The CDR3 nucleotides are TGTGCCATCAGGGGGACTAGCGGGAGGCCCTACGAGCAGTACTTC. It yields the protein CAIRGTSGRPYEQYF.

The sample holds a few counts of this clone. The chain joins TRBV6-5 to TRBJ2-5, with 8 bases identical to TRBD1. Looked up from germline, CDR1 is MNHEY and CDR2 is SVGAGI. Losses at the gene ends were 8 bases for V and 3 bases for J; bases not matched to a gene: 11. The length of the CDR3 is 15 residues. CDR3 loop: CASSSPHRGEETQYF. In nucleotides, the CDR3 is TGTGCCAGCTCGTCTCCTCACAGGGGGGAAGAGACCCAGTACTTC.

The chain carries TRBV30 and TRBJ1-1; no reliable D call. The CDR3 covers 13 residues. Germline CDR1 GTSNPN, CDR2 SVGIG (reference sequence). The V gene lost 5 bases and the J gene lost 0 bases, with 10 bases spanning the gap. The CDR3 DNA reads as TGTGCCTGGTATTTGCCAGTGAACACTGAAGCTTTCTTT. Translating it yields CAWYLPVNTEAFF.

V and J are TRBV30 and TRBJ2-1, with 7 bases matching TRBD2. Germline assignment: CDR1 GTSNPN and CDR2 SVGIG (reference sequence). CDR3 length equals 13 residues. Trimming took 5 bases from V and 5 from J; bases not matched to a gene: 6. The CDR3 DNA follows: TGTGCCTGGGCTAGCGGATTAAACAATGAGCAGTTCTTC. Translating it yields CAWASGLNNEQFF.

This clone turned up a few times. The chain employs TRBV29-1 and TRBJ1-5, with 7 bases that match TRBD1. Germline V lookup: CDR1 SQVTM, CDR2 ANQGSEA. There are 15 residues in the CDR3. V gave up 4 bases and J gave up 0 bases; unmatched junction bases: 6. CDR3 nucleotides: TGCAGCGTTGGACAGGGCGGGAATAGCAATCAGCCCCAGCATTTT. Translated: CSVGQGGNSNQPQHF.

This clone has just a few counts. V is TRBV4-2 and J is TRBJ2-5, with TRBD2 matching over 9 bases. Trimming at V came to 0 bases and at J to 7 bases, leaving 12 bases not matched to a gene. The CDR3 contains 17 residues. The germline gives CDR1 LGHNA, CDR2 YNFKEQ. The CDR3: CASSQDLASGAAVTQYF. CDR3 in DNA: TGTGCCAGCAGCCAAGATCTCGCTAGCGGGGCCGCGGTGACCCAGTACTTC.

The chain carries TRBV2 and TRBJ2-4; perhaps TRBD1 as D (5 bases). The V end was cut by 4 bases, the J end by 0 bases, with 13 bases between. The CDR3 is made up of 16 amino acids. Germline V gene sequence: CDR1 SNHLY, CDR2 FYNNEI. Written as DNA, the CDR3 is TGTGCCAGCAGTGGGGGCGGTACTTTAGCCAAAAACATTCAGTACTTC. Translated: CASSGGGTLAKNIQYF.

This clone was counted a few times. Its ends do not fully match the called genes, so a read error is possible. The CDR3 protein is CASSATRGMDEKLFF. For the CDR3, the DNA is TGTGCTAGCAGCGCTACCAGGGGGATGGATGAAAAACTGTTTTTT. The chain has TRBV7-7 and TRBJ1-4; 7 nucleotides agree with TRBD1. Germline V gives CDR1 SSHAT, CDR2 FNYEAQ (reference sequence). The CDR3 is 15 residues long.

This clone was detected only a few times. The genes are TRBV15 and TRBJ1-4; a weak D match, TRBD1 (5 bases). V dropped 0 bases and J dropped 4 bases, with 12 bases sitting between them. This CDR3 has 16 amino acids. Germline V gives CDR1 LNHNV, CDR2 YYDKDF (reference sequence). The DNA for the CDR3 is TGTGCCACCAGCAGAGATGGCGGGGCGGGTAATGAAAAACTGTTTTTT. Encoded protein: CATSRDGGAGNEKLFF.

The table lists this clone with a few counts. In DNA, the CDR3 is TGCGCCAGCAGCCAAGGGACTAGCGGGGGTTACGAGCAGTACTTC. This encodes CASSQGTSGGYEQYF. The chain combines TRBV4-1 with TRBJ2-7, with 13 bases lining up with TRBD2. The germline V gene encodes CDR1 MGHRA and CDR2 YSYEKL. After removal of 1 base from V and 4 bases from J, the junction contained 1 base not matched to a gene. The CDR3 sequence is 15 residues long.

V and J are TRBV10-3 and TRBJ1-1; D is undetermined. Germline assignment: CDR1 ENHRY and CDR2 SYGVKD. Trimming shortened V by 4 bases and J by 1 base, and 4 bases separated the two germline ends. The CDR3 length is 12 residues. The DNA of the CDR3 is TGTGCCATCAGTGTCGGGAACACTGAAGCTTTCTTT. Translated: CAISVGNTEAFF.

The rearrangement joins TRBV6-1 to TRBJ2-5; D possibly corresponds to TRBD1 (6 bases). V dropped 4 bases and J dropped 9 bases, with 15 bases sitting between them. CDR3 size: 13 residues. Germline lookup yields CDR1 MNHNS and CDR2 SASEGT. The CDR3 DNA follows: TGTGCCAGCAGTGGCACAGGGTTTGAGGCCCAGTACTTC. Protein sequence: CASSGTGFEAQYF.

This clone was seen only a few times. The chain has TRBV30 and TRBJ2-1, with 8 bases that match TRBD2. This CDR3 region has 17 residues. The trim removed 2 bases at V and 6 bases at J, leaving 15 bases unmatched. In germline, CDR1 is GTSNPN, CDR2 SVGIG (reference sequence). CDR3 sequence: CAWSWGGRSPKGNEQFF. In nucleotides, the CDR3 is TGTGCCTGGAGTTGGGGCGGGAGGTCCCCCAAGGGCAATGAGCAGTTCTTC.

The rearrangement joins TRBV19 to TRBJ1-5; D not certain. CDR3 length: 13 amino acids. Trimming took 4 bases from V and 6 from J, leaving 10 bases between them. The germline V gene has CDR1 LNHDA and CDR2 SQIVND (reference sequence). The CDR3 coding sequence is TGTGCCAGTAGTAAGGCGGGGAGTCAGCCCCAGCATTTT. This sequence encodes CASSKAGSQPQHF.

This clone appeared a few times. The V call is TRBV6-1, the J call TRBJ1-1; TRBD1 is a possible D gene (6 bases). Between the trimmed V and J ends, which lost 6 bases and 3 bases, there was a span of 14 bases. This CDR3 spans 14 amino acids. Germline CDR1 and CDR2: MNHNS and SASEGT. This CDR3 is CASSPKGGDTEAFF. Written as DNA, the CDR3 is TGTGCCAGCAGCCCGAAAGGGGGGGACACTGAAGCTTTCTTT.

V usage is TRBV27 and J usage is TRBJ2-7, with D possibly TRBD1 on 6 matching bases. This CDR3 is built from 13 residues. The V and J ends lost 10 bases and 5 bases respectively, with 18 bases between them. The V gene's germline CDR1 is MNHEY and CDR2 SMNVEV (reference sequence). In DNA form, the CDR3 reads TGTGCCACCCTACGGGCAGGGGACCACGAGCAGTACTTC. Amino acid sequence: CATLRAGDHEQYF.

A few counts support this clone. The V gene is TRBV2, the J gene TRBJ2-5; 7 bases agree with TRBD1. The CDR3 totals 13 residues. Germline V gene lookup returns CDR1 SNHLY and CDR2 FYNNEI. V was pared by 5 bases and J by 5 bases, with 5 bases of the junction left unmatched. CDR3: CASSKTGIETQYF. CDR3 coding DNA: TGTGCCAGCAGTAAGACAGGGATCGAGACCCAGTACTTC. Using reference TRBV2 and TRBJ2-5 for the parts outside the CDR3, the full variable domain is EPEVTQTPSHQVTQMGQEVILRCVPISNHLYFYWYRQILGQKVEFLVSFYNNEISEKSEIFDDQFSVERPDGSNFTLKIRSTKLEDSAMYFCASSKTGIETQYFGPGTRLLVL.